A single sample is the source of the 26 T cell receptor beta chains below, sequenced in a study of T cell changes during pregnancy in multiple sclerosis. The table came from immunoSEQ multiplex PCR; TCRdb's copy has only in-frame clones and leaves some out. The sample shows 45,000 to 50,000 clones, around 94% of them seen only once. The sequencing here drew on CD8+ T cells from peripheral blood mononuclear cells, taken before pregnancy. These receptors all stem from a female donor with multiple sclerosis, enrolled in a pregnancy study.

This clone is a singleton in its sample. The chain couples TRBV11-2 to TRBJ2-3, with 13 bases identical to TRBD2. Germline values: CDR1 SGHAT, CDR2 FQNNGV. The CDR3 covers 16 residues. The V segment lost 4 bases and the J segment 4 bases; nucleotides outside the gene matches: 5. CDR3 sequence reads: CASSSRTSGSPDTQYF. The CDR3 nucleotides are TGTGCCAGCAGCTCCCGGACTAGCGGGAGCCCAGATACGCAGTATTTT.

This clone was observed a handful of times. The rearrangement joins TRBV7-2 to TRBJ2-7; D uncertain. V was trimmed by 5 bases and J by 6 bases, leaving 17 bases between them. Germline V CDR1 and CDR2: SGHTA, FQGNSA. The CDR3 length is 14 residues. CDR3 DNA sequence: TGTGCCAGCAGCCCTGGTGAGTTGTGGTCCGAGCAGTACTTC. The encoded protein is CASSPGELWSEQYF.

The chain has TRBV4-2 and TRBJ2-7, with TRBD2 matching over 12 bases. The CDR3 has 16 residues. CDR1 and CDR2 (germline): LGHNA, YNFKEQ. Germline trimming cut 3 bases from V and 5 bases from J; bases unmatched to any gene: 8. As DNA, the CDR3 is TGTGCCAGCAGCCAGGGTCTAGCGGGAGGGCCCGACGAGCAGTACTTC. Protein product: CASSQGLAGGPDEQYF.

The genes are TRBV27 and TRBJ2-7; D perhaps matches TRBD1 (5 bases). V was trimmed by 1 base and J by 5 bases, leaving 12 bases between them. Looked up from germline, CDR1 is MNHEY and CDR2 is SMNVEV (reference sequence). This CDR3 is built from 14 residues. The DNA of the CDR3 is TGTGCCAGCAGTTTATTGCAGGGTAGCCACGAGCAGTACTTC. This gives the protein CASSLLQGSHEQYF.

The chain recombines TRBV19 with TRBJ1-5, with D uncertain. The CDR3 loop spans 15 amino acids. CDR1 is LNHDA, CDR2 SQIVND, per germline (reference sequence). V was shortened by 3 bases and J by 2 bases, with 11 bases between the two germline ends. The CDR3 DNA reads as TGTGCCAGTAGTATTGTCTTGAGGGGCAATCAGCCCCAGCATTTT. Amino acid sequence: CASSIVLRGNQPQHF.

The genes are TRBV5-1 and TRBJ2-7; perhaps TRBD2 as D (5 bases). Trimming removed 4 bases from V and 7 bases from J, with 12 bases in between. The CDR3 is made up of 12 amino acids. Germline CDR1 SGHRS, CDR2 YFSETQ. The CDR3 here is CASSGDYFEQYF. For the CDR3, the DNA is TGCGCCAGCAGCGGAGACTACTTTGAGCAGTACTTC.

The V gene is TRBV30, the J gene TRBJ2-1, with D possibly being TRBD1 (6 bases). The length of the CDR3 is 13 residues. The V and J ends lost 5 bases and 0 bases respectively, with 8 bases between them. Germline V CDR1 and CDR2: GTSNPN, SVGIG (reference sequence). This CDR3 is CAWGQYSYNEQFF. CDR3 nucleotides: TGTGCCTGGGGACAGTACTCCTACAATGAGCAGTTCTTC.

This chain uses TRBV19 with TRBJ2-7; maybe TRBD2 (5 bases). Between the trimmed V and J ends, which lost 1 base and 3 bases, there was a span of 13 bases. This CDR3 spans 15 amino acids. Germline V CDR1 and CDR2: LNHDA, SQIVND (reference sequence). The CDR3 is CASSIGTAAGYEQYF. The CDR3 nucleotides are TGTGCCAGTAGTATAGGAACAGCGGCGGGCTACGAGCAGTACTTC.

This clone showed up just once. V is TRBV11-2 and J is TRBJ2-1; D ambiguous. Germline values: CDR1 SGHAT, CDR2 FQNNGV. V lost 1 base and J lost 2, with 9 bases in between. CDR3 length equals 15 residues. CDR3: CASSLGVGAYNEQFF. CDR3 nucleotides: TGTGCCAGCAGCTTAGGGGTAGGAGCCTACAATGAGCAGTTCTTC.

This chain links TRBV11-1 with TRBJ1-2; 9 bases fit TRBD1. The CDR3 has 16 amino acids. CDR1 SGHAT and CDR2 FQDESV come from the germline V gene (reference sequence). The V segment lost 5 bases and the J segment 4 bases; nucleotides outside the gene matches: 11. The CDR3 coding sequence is TGTGCCAGCAGCGAAAGAGACAGGGGGACTTCCTATGGCTACACCTTC. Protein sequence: CASSERDRGTSYGYTF.

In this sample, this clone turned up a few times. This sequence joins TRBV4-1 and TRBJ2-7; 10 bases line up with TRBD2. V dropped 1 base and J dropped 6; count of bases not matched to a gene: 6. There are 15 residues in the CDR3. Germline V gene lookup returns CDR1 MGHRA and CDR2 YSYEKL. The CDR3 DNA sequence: TGCGCCAGCAGCCAAGGGACTAGCGGTTTGAGCGAGCAGTACTTC. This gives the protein CASSQGTSGLSEQYF.

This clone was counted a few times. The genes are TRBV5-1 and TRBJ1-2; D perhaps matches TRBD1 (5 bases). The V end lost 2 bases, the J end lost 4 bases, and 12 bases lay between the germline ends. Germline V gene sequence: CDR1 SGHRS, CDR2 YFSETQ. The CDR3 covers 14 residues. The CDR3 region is CASSFSTQAYGYTF. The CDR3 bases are TGCGCCAGCAGCTTTTCGACACAGGCCTATGGCTACACCTTC.

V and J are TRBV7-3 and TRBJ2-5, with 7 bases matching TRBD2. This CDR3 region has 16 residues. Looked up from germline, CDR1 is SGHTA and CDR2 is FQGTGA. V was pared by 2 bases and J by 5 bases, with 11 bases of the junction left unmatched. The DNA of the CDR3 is TGTGCCAGCAGCTTAGGCGGGGGAAGAGGGAGGGAGACCCAGTACTTC. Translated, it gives CASSLGGGRGRETQYF.

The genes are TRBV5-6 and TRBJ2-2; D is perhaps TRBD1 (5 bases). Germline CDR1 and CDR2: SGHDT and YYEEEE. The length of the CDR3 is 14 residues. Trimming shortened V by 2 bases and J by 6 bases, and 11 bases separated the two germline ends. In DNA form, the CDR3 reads TGTGCCAGCAGCTTAGGGGTATCCCCCGGGGAGCTGTTTTTT. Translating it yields CASSLGVSPGELFF.

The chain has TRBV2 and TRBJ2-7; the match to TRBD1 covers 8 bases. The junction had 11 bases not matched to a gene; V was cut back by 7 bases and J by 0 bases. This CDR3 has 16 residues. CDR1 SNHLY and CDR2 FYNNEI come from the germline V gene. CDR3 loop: CASIMEQGGSSYEQYF. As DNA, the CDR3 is TGTGCCAGCATTATGGAACAGGGGGGAAGCTCCTACGAGCAGTACTTC.

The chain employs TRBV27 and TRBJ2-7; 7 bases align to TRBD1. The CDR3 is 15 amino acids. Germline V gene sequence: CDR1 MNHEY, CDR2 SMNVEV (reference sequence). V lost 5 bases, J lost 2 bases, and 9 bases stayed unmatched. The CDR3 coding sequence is TGTGCCAGCAGTCTAGACAGGGCATCAACCTACGAGCAGTACTTC. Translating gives CASSLDRASTYEQYF.

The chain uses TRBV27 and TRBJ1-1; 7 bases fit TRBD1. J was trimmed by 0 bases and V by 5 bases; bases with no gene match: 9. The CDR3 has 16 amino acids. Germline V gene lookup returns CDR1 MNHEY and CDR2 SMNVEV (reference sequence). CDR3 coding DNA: TGTGCCAGCAGTCATGGACAGGCCTATATGAACACTGAAGCTTTCTTT. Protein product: CASSHGQAYMNTEAFF.

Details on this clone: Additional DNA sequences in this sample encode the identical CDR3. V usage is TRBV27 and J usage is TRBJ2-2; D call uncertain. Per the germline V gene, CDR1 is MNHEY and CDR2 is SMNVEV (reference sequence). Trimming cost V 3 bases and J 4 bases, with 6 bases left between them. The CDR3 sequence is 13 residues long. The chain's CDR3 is CASSFSGTGELFF. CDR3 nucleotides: TGTGCCAGCAGTTTTTCGGGCACCGGGGAGCTGTTTTTT.

CDR3 nucleotides: TGTGCCAGCAGCTTAGAGGCAGGTGTAGAGACCCAGTACTTC. This codes for CASSLEAGVETQYF. V gene TRBV11-2 combines with J gene TRBJ2-5; D remains ambiguous. This CDR3 has 14 amino acids. Germline values: CDR1 SGHAT, CDR2 FQNNGV. V dropped 0 bases and J dropped 4 bases, with 9 bases sitting between them.

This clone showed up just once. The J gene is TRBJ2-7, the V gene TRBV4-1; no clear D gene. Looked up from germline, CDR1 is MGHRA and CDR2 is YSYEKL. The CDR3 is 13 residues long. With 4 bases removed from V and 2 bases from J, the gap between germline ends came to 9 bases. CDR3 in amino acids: CASSLAPTYEQYF. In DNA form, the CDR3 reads TGCGCCAGCAGCCTTGCACCTACCTACGAGCAGTACTTC.

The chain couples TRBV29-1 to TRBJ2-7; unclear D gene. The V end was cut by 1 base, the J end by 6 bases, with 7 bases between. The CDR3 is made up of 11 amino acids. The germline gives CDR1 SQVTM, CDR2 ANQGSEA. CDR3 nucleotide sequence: TGCAGCGTTGAAGTGTACTCCGAGCAGTACTTC. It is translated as CSVEVYSEQYF.

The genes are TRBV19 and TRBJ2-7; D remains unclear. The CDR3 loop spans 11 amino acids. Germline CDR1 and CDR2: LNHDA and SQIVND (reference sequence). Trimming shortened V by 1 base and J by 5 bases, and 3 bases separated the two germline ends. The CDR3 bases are TGTGCCAGTAGTATAGGGCACGAGCAGTACTTC. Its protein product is CASSIGHEQYF.

The CDR3 loop is CASSLAMGLSSYEQYF. In DNA form, the CDR3 reads TGCGCCAGCAGCTTGGCCATGGGCCTGAGCTCCTACGAGCAGTACTTC. The chain uses TRBV5-1 and TRBJ2-7, with D hard to call. The germline V gene has CDR1 SGHRS and CDR2 YFSETQ. V lost 0 bases and J 0 bases, leaving 13 bases between the germline ends. This CDR3 is 16 amino acids long.

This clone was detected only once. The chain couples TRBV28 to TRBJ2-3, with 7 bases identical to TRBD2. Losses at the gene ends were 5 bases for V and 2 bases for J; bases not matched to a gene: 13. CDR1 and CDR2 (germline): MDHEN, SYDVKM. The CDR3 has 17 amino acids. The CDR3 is CASSPPLAEALTDTQYF. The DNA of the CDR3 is TGTGCCAGCAGTCCCCCGCTAGCGGAAGCTCTCACAGATACGCAGTATTTT.

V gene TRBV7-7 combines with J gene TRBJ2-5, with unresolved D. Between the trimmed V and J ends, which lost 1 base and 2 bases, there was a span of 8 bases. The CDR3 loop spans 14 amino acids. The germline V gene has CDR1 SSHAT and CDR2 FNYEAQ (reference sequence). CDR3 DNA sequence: TGTGCCAGCAGCTTAGAATGGAGACAAGAGACCCAGTACTTC. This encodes CASSLEWRQETQYF.

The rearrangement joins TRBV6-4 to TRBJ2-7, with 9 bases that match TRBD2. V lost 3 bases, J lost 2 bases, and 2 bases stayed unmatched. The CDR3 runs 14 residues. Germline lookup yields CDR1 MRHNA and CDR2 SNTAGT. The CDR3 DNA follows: TGTGCCAGCAGTGAGGTAGCGGGAGCCTACGAGCAGTACTTC. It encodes CASSEVAGAYEQYF.